This T cell receptor (beta chain) emerged from a study of T cells in Graves' hyperthyroidism and ophthalmopathy. The study, taken as a whole, reports: Blood also showed most of the thyroid clonotypes that were expanded above 0.001.

Researchers took RNA transcripts and amplified the TCR beta CDR3 regions from them. Researchers ran a first-round RT-PCR on the TCR CDR3 using the HTBI primer set. TCRdb re-called the multiplex PCR reads with MiXCR, one entry per CDR3 protein. The table shows about 560,000 distinct CDR3 sequences, with 16% occurring only once. Ten or more counts support this clonotype. Antigen: not known. The TCR originated in a woman aged 18 to 35 with Graves' hyperthyroidism. The sample was blood.

CDR3 nucleotides: TGTGCCAGCAGCATACTAACAGACAATGAGCAGTTCTTC. It yields the protein CASSILTDNEQFF. The rearrangement uses TRBV11-3 and TRBJ2-1; unclear D gene. There are 13 residues in the CDR3. Germline loops: CDR1 SGHNT, CDR2 YENEEA. V was trimmed by 5 bases and J by 5 bases, leaving 10 bases between them.